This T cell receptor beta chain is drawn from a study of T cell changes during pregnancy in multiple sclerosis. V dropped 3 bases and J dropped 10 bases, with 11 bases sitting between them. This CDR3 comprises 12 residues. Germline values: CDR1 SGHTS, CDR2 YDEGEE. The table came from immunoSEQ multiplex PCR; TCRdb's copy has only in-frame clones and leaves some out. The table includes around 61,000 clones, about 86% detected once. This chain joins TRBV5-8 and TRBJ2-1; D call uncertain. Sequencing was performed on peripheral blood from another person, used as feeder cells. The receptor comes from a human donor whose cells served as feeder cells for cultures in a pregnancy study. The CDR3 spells CASSYGGVEQFF. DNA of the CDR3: TGTGCCAGCAGCTACGGCGGAGTGGAGCAGTTCTTC.